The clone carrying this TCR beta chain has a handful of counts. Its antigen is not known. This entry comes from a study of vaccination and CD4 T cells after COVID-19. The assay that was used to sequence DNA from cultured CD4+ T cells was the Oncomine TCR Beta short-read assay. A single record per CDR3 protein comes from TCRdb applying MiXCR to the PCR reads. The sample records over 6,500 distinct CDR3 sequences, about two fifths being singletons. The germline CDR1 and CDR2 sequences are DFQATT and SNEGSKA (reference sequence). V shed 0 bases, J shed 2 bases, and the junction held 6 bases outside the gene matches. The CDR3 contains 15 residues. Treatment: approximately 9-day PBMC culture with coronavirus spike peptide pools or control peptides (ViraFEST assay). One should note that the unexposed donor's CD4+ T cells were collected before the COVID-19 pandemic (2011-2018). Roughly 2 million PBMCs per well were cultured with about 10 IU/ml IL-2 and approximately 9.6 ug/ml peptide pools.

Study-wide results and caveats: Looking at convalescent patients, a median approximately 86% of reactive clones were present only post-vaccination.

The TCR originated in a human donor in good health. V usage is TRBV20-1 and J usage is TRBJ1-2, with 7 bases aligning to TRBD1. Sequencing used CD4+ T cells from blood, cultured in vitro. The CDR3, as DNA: TGCAGTGCTAGAGAGGGAGGGGGCGAAAACTATGGCTACACCTTC. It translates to CSAREGGGENYGYTF.